The 11 T cell receptor beta chains below all came from one sample that was sequenced in a study of CD8 T cells in ankylosing spondylitis. Each CDR3 protein gets one entry after TCRdb re-called the 5' RACE reads with MiXCR. The data hold just over 150,000 distinct CDR3 sequences, with approximately 20% observed a single time. The sample was blood, either unsorted or a sorted T cell fraction (not recorded which). All receptors come from a male donor with ankylosing spondylitis or in good health (not recorded which).

This clonotype was detected many times. The chain uses TRBV20-1 and TRBJ2-7, with a tentative D call TRBD1 (7 bases). This CDR3 has 14 residues. Germline V gives CDR1 DFQATT, CDR2 SNEGSKA (reference sequence). The V gene lost 1 base and the J gene lost 5 bases, with 15 bases spanning the gap. The chain's CDR3 is CSARVRDRFNEQYF. The CDR3 DNA reads as TGCAGTGCTAGAGTGCGGGACAGATTTAACGAGCAGTACTTC.

This clonotype was recorded a few times. The chain uses TRBV12-3 or TRBV12-4 and TRBJ1-1, with D possibly TRBD1 on 6 matching bases. Trimming shortened V by 5 bases and J by 1 base, and 14 bases separated the two germline ends. The CDR3 consists of 15 residues. CDR3 sequence reads: CASSHTGGRNTEAFF. The CDR3 DNA is TGTGCCAGCAGTCATACTGGGGGCCGGAACACTGAAGCTTTCTTT.

The chain links TRBV28 to TRBJ2-1; TRBD2 matches at 10 bases. The CDR3 length is 16 residues. CDR1 is MDHEN and CDR2 is SYDVKM in the germline V gene. With 2 bases clipped from V and 5 bases from J, the junction kept 6 bases outside the gene matches. CDR3 DNA sequence: TGTGCCAGCAGTTTACTAGCGGGAGCGAAGCACAATGAGCAGTTCTTC. As protein: CASSLLAGAKHNEQFF.

This clonotype was observed at least ten times. The chain combines TRBV5-1 with TRBJ2-7, with D perhaps TRBD1 (7 bases). This CDR3 is built from 13 residues. V lost 5 bases and J 4 bases, leaving 13 bases between the germline ends. Germline values: CDR1 SGHRS, CDR2 YFSETQ. In DNA, the CDR3 is TGCGCCAGCAGACGCGGGACAGAATACGAGCAGTACTTC. Translation: CASRRGTEYEQYF. Full variable domain (remainder filled in from reference TRBV5-1 and TRBJ2-7): KAGVTQTPRYLIKTRGQQVTLSCSPISGHRSVSWYQQTPGQGLQFLFEYFSETQRNKGNFPGRFSGRQFSNSRSEMNVSTLELGDSALYLCASRRGTEYEQYFGPGTRLTVT.

This clonotype was counted ten times or more. The chain has TRBV9 and TRBJ2-1, with D perhaps matching TRBD1 or TRBD2 (5 bases each). V lost 3 bases to trimming and J lost 6 bases, with 22 bases between them. From germline, CDR1 is SGDLS and CDR2 YYNGEE. The CDR3 runs 17 residues. This chain's CDR3 is CASSAVPFLSGTNEQFF. CDR3 DNA sequence: TGTGCCAGCAGCGCAGTCCCCTTTTTATCGGGGACCAATGAGCAGTTCTTC.

The chain joins TRBV5-1 to TRBJ1-4, with 10 bases aligning to TRBD1. The V and J ends lost 0 bases and 5 bases, in that order; junction bases with no gene match: 1. CDR1 is SGHRS, CDR2 YFSETQ, per germline. There are 15 residues in the CDR3. The CDR3, as DNA: TGCGCCAGCAGCTTGGGGGGACAGGGGAATGAAAAACTGTTTTTT. This codes for CASSLGGQGNEKLFF.

This clonotype was detected a few times. The rearrangement links TRBV12-3 or TRBV12-4 to TRBJ1-2, with D maybe TRBD1 (5 bases). Trimming removed 3 bases at V and 0 bases at J, with 11 bases between. The length of the CDR3 is 15 residues. The CDR3 DNA sequence: TGTGCCAGCAGTTTTGGGCAGGGTGCTAACTATGGCTACACCTTC. This sequence encodes CASSFGQGANYGYTF.

This clonotype was counted at least ten times. The chain has TRBV29-1 and TRBJ2-3; D possibly uses TRBD1 or TRBD2 (5 bases each). The CDR3 sequence is 11 residues long. V gave up 7 bases and J gave up 6 bases, with 11 bases separating them. CDR1 is SQVTM, CDR2 ANQGSEA, per germline. CDR3 DNA sequence: TGCAGCGGGGACCTCCTGGATACGCAGTATTTT. Encoded protein: CSGDLLDTQYF.

This clonotype showed up many times. V and J are TRBV5-1 and TRBJ2-2; D might be TRBD2 (6 bases). The CDR3 extends over 15 amino acids. Germline-derived CDR1 and CDR2 are SGHRS and YFSETQ. Trimming removed 6 bases at V and 1 base at J, with 13 bases between. The CDR3 spells CASTPGTLNTGELFF. Here the CDR3 DNA reads TGCGCCAGCACCCCGGGGACTCTGAACACCGGGGAGCTGTTTTTT.

This chain connects TRBV7-3 to TRBJ2-1; TRBD2 matches at 12 bases. CDR3 size: 16 residues. Germline V lookup: CDR1 SGHTA, CDR2 FQGTGA. V dropped 5 bases and J dropped 7; count of bases not matched to a gene: 9. The CDR3 bases are TGTGCCAGCAGCAATCCTCTAGCGGGAGGGTCAAATGAGCAGTTCTTC. Amino acids: CASSNPLAGGSNEQFF.

A few counts support this clonotype. The V and J genes are TRBV29-1 and TRBJ2-5, with D unclear. The CDR3 length is 14 residues. Germline lookup yields CDR1 SQVTM and CDR2 ANQGSEA. Trimming stripped 6 bases from V and 1 base from J, with 15 bases between. The CDR3, as DNA: TGCAGCGTGCCCGGCCCTGGAAGCCAAGAGACCCAGTACTTC. It codes for CSVPGPGSQETQYF.